The text below deals with one TCR beta chain. A clone one base away is much larger, so this may be a read error. This sample was taken from a study of T cells after yellow fever vaccination. TCRdb redid the calling of the 5' RACE reads with MiXCR, one entry per CDR3 protein. The sample gives 150,000 to 200,000 distinct CDR3 sequences, about 6.2% of which show up once; less than 3% is in the top ten. The CDR3 extends over 14 amino acids. The sequence came from a man younger than 35 who received the YFV17D yellow fever vaccine. The V gene is TRBV12-3 or TRBV12-4, the J gene TRBJ1-6, with a weak D call TRBD1 (5 bases). The material sequenced was CD4+ T cells sorted from PBMCs, taken on the day of the first yellow fever vaccination. The CDR3 is CTSSTALRATPLHF. The CDR3, as DNA: TGTACCAGCAGCACTGCACTCAGGGCGACACCCCTCCACTTT.